A selection of T cell receptor beta chains follows, all from one sample in a study of cytomegalovirus exposure and HLA in healthy donors. Repertoires were generated with immunoSEQ multiplex PCR, while TCRdb's copy carries only in-frame clones and drops some. This repertoire comprises tens of thousands of clones; its ten largest clones make up approximately 2.7%. Sequencing input: PBMCs. Every receptor here comes from a man between 40 and 49 years old in good health and CMV-seronegative. The CDR3 runs from the conserved cysteine through the conserved F or W. A D gene is named only where the DNA matches it firmly.

V,D,length,J,DNA,CDR3
TRBV2,NA,13,TRBJ1-2,TGTGCCAGCATCTCCGACGGGGTGCGGGGCTACACCTTC,CASISDGVRGYTF
TRBV4-1,NA,15,TRBJ1-1,TGTGCCAGCAGCTCCCCACAGGAGCTGAACACTGAAGCTTTCTTT,CASSSPQELNTEAFF
TRBV4-1,TRBD2,15,TRBJ2-3,TGCGCCAGCAGCCAAACTAGCGGGGTCACAGATACGCAGTATTTT,CASSQTSGVTDTQYF
TRBV11-2,TRBD1,15,TRBJ2-3,TGTGCCACAGACCTACGGGACAGGGGTATCGATACGCAGTATTTT,CATDLRDRGIDTQYF
TRBV28,TRBD1,16,TRBJ1-5,TGTGCCAGCAGTTCCCACAGGGGCCAGGGCAATCAGCCCCAGCATTTT,CASSSHRGQGNQPQHF
TRBV6-1,NA,14,TRBJ2-7,TGTGCCAGCAGTGAAGGACCGGAGCTGAACGAGCAGTACTTC,CASSEGPELNEQYF
TRBV11-3,TRBD2,15,TRBJ2-2,TGTGCCAGCGGGGGGGGGACTTCGAACACCGGGGAGCTGTTTTTT,CASGGGTSNTGELFF
TRBV28,TRBD1,15,TRBJ1-4,TGTGCCAGCAGTTACTCAACAGGGGTCGGGGAAAAACTGTTTTTT,CASSYSTGVGEKLFF
TRBV12-5,TRBD1,15,TRBJ2-1,TGTGCTAGTGGTTCCACCCCCGGGACAGGGCTTGAGCAGTTCTTC,CASGSTPGTGLEQFF
TRBV5-1,TRBD1,15,TRBJ2-3,TGCGCCAGCAGCTTGTTGCAGGGGGACACAGATACGCAGTATTTT,CASSLLQGDTDTQYF
TRBV9,NA,18,TRBJ2-3,TGTGCCAGCAGCGTAGCCCTAAGCAGGGGGGTTGAGGCAGATACGCAGTATTTT,CASSVALSRGVEADTQYF
TRBV18,NA,14,TRBJ1-1,TGTGCCAGCTCACCCAGGGTTGCTGACACTGAAGCTTTCTTT,CASSPRVADTEAFF
TRBV28,TRBD2,17,TRBJ2-1,TGTGCCAGCAGTTTATGGAGCCTAGCGGGGGGGCCCGGTGAGCAGTTCTTC,CASSLWSLAGGPGEQFF
TRBV19,TRBD1,14,TRBJ2-5,TGTGCCAGTAGTTCCGGGACAGGGAGAGGGACCCAGTACTTC,CASSSGTGRGTQYF
TRBV2,TRBD2,16,TRBJ2-1,TGTGCCAGCAGTCATCGGACTAGCGGGGGAAACAATGAGCAGTTCTTC,CASSHRTSGGNNEQFF
TRBV10-3,TRBD2,15,TRBJ2-1,TGTGCCATCAGCGGAACTAGCGGGGGATACAATGAGCAGTTCTTC,CAISGTSGGYNEQFF
TRBV5-4,TRBD2,15,TRBJ2-7,TGTGCCAGCAGCTTCAGCGGGGCCCCACTTTACGAGCAGTACTTC,CASSFSGAPLYEQYF
TRBV5-1,NA,14,TRBJ1-6,TGCGCCAGCAGCTTGTCCATGGAGGATTCACCCCTCCACTTT,CASSLSMEDSPLHF